The 23 T cell receptor beta chains reported below all come from one sample, sequenced in a study of beta chain features in type 1 diabetes. Study observations and caveats: All four CD4+ subsets of Type 1 diabetes patients contained TCRB CDR3s that were moderately but significantly shorter.

The isolated RNA, all of it, was reverse transcribed, so expressed TCRB transcripts were what got sequenced. Libraries were prepared by immunoSEQ multiplex PCR; TCRdb keeps only in-frame clonotypes and omits some of them. There are a few hundred thousand clones in the sample; 15% to 20% occur only once, and less than 0.09% lies in the top ten. For these TCRs, the target antigens are not known. The sample consisted of naive CD4+ T cells from blood. The receptor set was obtained from a young man with type 1 diabetes.

This clone was counted only a few times. The V gene is TRBV4-1, the J gene TRBJ2-1, with D unresolved. This CDR3 contains 10 residues. CDR1 and CDR2 from the germline V gene are MGHRA and YSYEKL. V dropped 5 bases and J dropped 9 bases, with 5 bases sitting between them. CDR3 in amino acids: CASSGFEQFF. The CDR3 bases are TGCGCCAGCAGCGGCTTTGAGCAGTTCTTC.

The CDR3: CASTPEGAGANVLTF. CDR3 DNA: TGTGCCAGCACCCCTGAGGGGGCTGGGGCCAACGTCCTGACTTTC. V is TRBV7-9 and J is TRBJ2-6, with D perhaps matching TRBD1 (6 bases). V shed 7 bases and J shed 2 bases, with 12 bases lying between them. The CDR3 runs 15 residues. Germline values: CDR1 SEHNR, CDR2 FQNEAQ (reference sequence).

The genes are TRBV28 and TRBJ1-6, with 9 bases matching TRBD1. The CDR3 is made up of 14 amino acids. CDR1 is MDHEN, CDR2 SYDVKM, per germline. The trim removed 8 bases at V and 8 bases at J, leaving 7 bases unmatched. CDR3: CASLEGQGHSPLHF. The DNA for the CDR3 is TGTGCCAGCCTTGAGGGACAGGGCCATTCACCCCTCCACTTT.

This clone was found a few times. The gene calls are TRBV7-9 and TRBJ2-3, with 7 nucleotides matching TRBD2. This CDR3 region has 15 residues. The V gene's germline CDR1 is SEHNR and CDR2 FQNEAQ (reference sequence). V gave up 5 bases and J gave up 1 base; unmatched junction bases: 6. CDR3 nucleotides: TGTGCCAGCAGCCCCCTAGCGGCCGGCACAGATACGCAGTATTTT. Protein: CASSPLAAGTDTQYF.

The V and J genes are TRBV2 and TRBJ2-7; D may be TRBD1 (5 bases). Between the trimmed V and J ends, which lost 6 bases and 7 bases, there was a span of 10 bases. Germline CDR1 reads SNHLY; CDR2 reads FYNNEI. This CDR3 has 11 residues. CDR3 protein: CASREPGEQYF. The CDR3, as DNA: TGTGCCAGCAGGGAACCAGGGGAGCAGTACTTC.

J is TRBJ2-1 and V is TRBV28; TRBD2 aligns across 10 bases. There are 16 residues in the CDR3. Germline CDR1 reads MDHEN; CDR2 reads SYDVKM. The V and J ends lost 4 bases and 8 bases, in that order; junction bases with no gene match: 11. The CDR3 loop reads CASSSTASGRSYEQFF. Written as DNA, the CDR3 is TGTGCCAGCAGTTCCACGGCTAGCGGGAGATCGTATGAGCAGTTCTTC.

This clone was observed a handful of times. This chain uses TRBV18 with TRBJ1-1; no firm D call. CDR1 is KGHSH, CDR2 LQKENI, per germline. The CDR3 spans 14 residues. Between the trimmed V and J ends, which lost 4 bases and 3 bases, there was a span of 12 bases. The CDR3 protein is CASSLSGEDTEAFF. In DNA form, the CDR3 reads TGTGCCAGCTCACTAAGTGGGGAGGACACTGAAGCTTTCTTT.

The sample holds a few counts of this clone. This chain uses TRBV7-9 with TRBJ2-3; TRBD2 aligns across 10 bases. V lost 4 bases, J lost 9 bases, and 10 bases stayed unmatched. This CDR3 has 15 residues. Germline V gene sequence: CDR1 SEHNR, CDR2 FQNEAQ (reference sequence). This CDR3 reads CASSWTSGRGETQYF. The CDR3, as DNA: TGTGCCAGCAGCTGGACTAGCGGCAGGGGGGAGACGCAGTATTTT.

The CDR3 sequence is CASSVEVLSGNTIYF. The DNA for the CDR3 is TGTGCCAGCAGCGTAGAGGTCCTCTCTGGAAACACCATATATTTT. The chain links TRBV9 to TRBJ1-3; D unresolved. This CDR3 is 15 amino acids long. Trimming shortened V by 0 bases and J by 0 bases, and 7 bases separated the two germline ends. Germline loops: CDR1 SGDLS, CDR2 YYNGEE.

This rearrangement joins TRBV7-8 to TRBJ2-5; D is perhaps TRBD1 (6 bases). Germline V gene data show CDR1 as SGHVS and CDR2 as FQNEAQ. This CDR3 is 14 amino acids long. Trimming removed 1 base at V and 5 bases at J, with 11 bases between. CDR3 sequence (DNA): TGTGCCAGCAGCTTAGGGACAGTCCGGGAGACCCAGTACTTC. This sequence encodes CASSLGTVRETQYF.

The rearrangement joins TRBV25-1 to TRBJ1-2; D remains ambiguous. V was shortened by 4 bases and J by 1 base, with 7 bases between the two germline ends. The CDR3 spans 13 residues. Germline-derived CDR1 and CDR2 are MGHDK and SYGVNS. This CDR3 reads CASSGEINYGYTF. The CDR3 DNA follows: TGTGCCAGCAGTGGCGAAATTAACTATGGCTACACCTTC.

The V call is TRBV25-1, the J call TRBJ2-7; unclear D gene. Germline values: CDR1 MGHDK, CDR2 SYGVNS. V lost 2 bases and J lost 5, with 7 bases in between. The CDR3 has 12 amino acids. The CDR3 here is CASSEKGHEQYF. The DNA for the CDR3 is TGTGCCAGCAGTGAAAAAGGGCACGAGCAGTACTTC.

The J gene is TRBJ1-4, the V gene TRBV6-5; D remains unclear. Trimming removed 0 bases from V and 10 bases from J, with 15 bases in between. CDR1 MNHEY and CDR2 SVGAGI come from the germline V gene. The CDR3 is 15 amino acids. The CDR3 DNA follows: TGTGCCAGCAGTTACTCCGGGAGGGATTTAGGAAAACTGTTTTTT. Translation gives CASSYSGRDLGKLFF.

CDR3: CAWSVRGRSYNEQFF. The CDR3 coding sequence is TGTGCCTGGAGTGTACGAGGGAGATCCTACAATGAGCAGTTCTTC. The V and J genes are TRBV30 and TRBJ2-1, with TRBD2 as a possible D gene (5 bases). V was pared by 0 bases and J by 1 base, with 10 bases between. Per germline, CDR1 GTSNPN and CDR2 SVGIG (reference sequence). The CDR3 is 15 residues long. The complete variable domain, with remaining parts taken from reference TRBV30 and TRBJ2-1, reads SQTIHQWPATLVQPVGSPLSLECTVEGTSNPNLYWYRQAAGRGLQLLFYSVGIGQISSEVPQNLSASRPQDRQFILSSKKLLLSDSGFYLCAWSVRGRSYNEQFFGPGTRLTVL.

The chain recombines TRBV9 with TRBJ2-1; 13 bases match TRBD2. The CDR3 totals 17 residues. V dropped 1 base and J dropped 5; count of bases not matched to a gene: 6. Germline V CDR1 and CDR2: SGDLS, YYNGEE. CDR3 coding DNA: TGTGCCAGCAGCGTATCAACTAGCGGGAGGGCGGACAATGAGCAGTTCTTC. This gives the protein CASSVSTSGRADNEQFF. The full variable domain, in which reference TRBV9 and TRBJ2-1 provide the parts outside the CDR3, is DSGVTQTPKHLITATGQRVTLRCSPRSGDLSVYWYQQSLDQGLQFLIQYYNGEERAKGNILERFSAQQFPDLHSELNLSSLELGDSALYFCASSVSTSGRADNEQFFGPGTRLTVL.

V is TRBV5-4 and J is TRBJ2-1, with no clear D. Trimming pared 3 bases from V and 0 bases from J, leaving 19 bases between. This CDR3 region has 18 residues. The germline CDR1 and CDR2 sequences are SGHNT and YYREEE (reference sequence). The CDR3 nucleotides are TGTGCCAGCAGCTCCCGATCTGACCCTACGAGCTCCTACAATGAGCAGTTCTTC. It codes for CASSSRSDPTSSYNEQFF.

The V and J genes are TRBV7-3 and TRBJ2-1; 8 bases fit TRBD1. Per the germline V gene, CDR1 is SGHTA and CDR2 is FQGTGA. CDR3 length equals 14 residues. V shed 0 bases, J shed 9 bases, and the junction held 4 bases outside the gene matches. The CDR3 sequence: CASSLTAQGAEQFF. Here the CDR3 DNA reads TGTGCCAGCAGCTTAACGGCCCAGGGGGCTGAGCAGTTCTTC. The variable domain in full, with the rest retrieved from reference TRBV7-3 and TRBJ2-1, is GAGVSQTPSNKVTEKGKYVELRCDPISGHTALYWYRQSLGQGPEFLIYFQGTGAADDSGLPNDRFFAVRPEGSVSTLKIQRTERGDSAVYLCASSLTAQGAEQFFGPGTRLTVL.

A few counts support this clone. The CDR3 here is CAWWTGGYGYTF. In nucleotides, the CDR3 is TGTGCCTGGTGGACAGGGGGCTATGGCTACACCTTC. This chain links TRBV30 with TRBJ1-2; 10 bases line up with TRBD1. V gave up 5 bases and J gave up 4 bases; unmatched junction bases: 1. From germline, CDR1 is GTSNPN and CDR2 SVGIG (reference sequence). There are 12 residues in the CDR3.

V and J are TRBV30 and TRBJ1-1; no definite D call. The CDR3 is made up of 10 amino acids. Trimming removed 2 bases from V and 4 bases from J, with 2 bases in between. Germline V lookup: CDR1 GTSNPN, CDR2 SVGIG (reference sequence). The CDR3 nucleotides read TGTGCCTGGAGTCGCACTGAAGCTTTCTTT. It yields the protein CAWSRTEAFF.

The chain joins TRBV6-5 to TRBJ2-7; D is uncertain. V was cut by 6 bases and J by 6 bases, with 15 bases left in between. Germline V lookup: CDR1 MNHEY, CDR2 SVGAGI. The CDR3 is 13 amino acids. The CDR3 is CASRSQSVGEQYF. CDR3 sequence (DNA): TGTGCCAGCAGAAGCCAATCAGTCGGCGAGCAGTACTTC.

This clone was seen only a few times. The rearrangement links TRBV5-1 to TRBJ2-5; 7 nucleotides line up with TRBD2. V lost 3 bases and J lost 7; bases outside the gene matches: 0. The germline gives CDR1 SGHRS, CDR2 YFSETQ. The CDR3 is made up of 11 amino acids. In nucleotides, the CDR3 is TGCGCCAGCAGCTGGGAGGGGACCCAGTACTTC. It yields the protein CASSWEGTQYF.

V and J are TRBV15 and TRBJ2-3; D call uncertain. Germline V gene lookup returns CDR1 LNHNV and CDR2 YYDKDF (reference sequence). This CDR3 has 17 amino acids. Between the trimmed V and J ends, which lost 1 base and 0 bases, there was a span of 14 bases. The CDR3 region has the DNA TGTGCCACCAGCAGAGGGTCGCCTGCCGCTAGCACAGATACGCAGTATTTT. Its protein is CATSRGSPAASTDTQYF.

This clone was detected only a few times. Additional DNA sequences in this sample encode the identical CDR3. In nucleotides, the CDR3 is TGTGCCAGCAGCGTTAGCGGGAGCTACAATGAGCAGTTCTTC. As protein: CASSVSGSYNEQFF. The gene calls are TRBV9 and TRBJ2-1; 9 bases map to TRBD2. This CDR3 is 14 amino acids long. J was trimmed by 3 bases and V by 2 bases; bases with no gene match: 0. From germline, CDR1 is SGDLS and CDR2 YYNGEE.